This entry features one TCR beta chain sequence. What it binds is unknown. Generated by immunoSEQ multiplex PCR, the TCRdb table keeps only in-frame clones and is missing some. The data contain some 80,000 clones, around 84% of them singletons. The data belong to a study of OX40 agonist ivuxolimab in advanced cancers. Study-wide context: At doses from 0.01 to 10 mg/kg, patients were given intravenous ivuxolimab every 2 weeks. Patients undergoing dose escalation presented with hepatocellular carcinoma, melanoma, renal cell or head and neck cancer. Whole-study results and caveats: CD4+ T cells averaged fewer expanded clones than CD8+ T cells.

The trim removed 1 base at V and 5 bases at J, leaving 6 bases unmatched. Germline CDR1 is MNHEY and CDR2 is SVGAGI. The CDR3 length is 15 residues. The chain carries TRBV6-5 and TRBJ1-2, with 8 bases fitting TRBD1. Sample: CD4+ or CD8+ T cells sorted from blood, taken in a trial of the OX40 agonist ivuxolimab. The receptor was isolated from an adult with an advanced solid tumor such as melanoma, head and neck, liver or kidney cancer. CDR3 nucleotide sequence: TGTGCCAGCAGTTACTTTACAGGGGGATTATATGGCTACACCTTC. Its protein is CASSYFTGGLYGYTF.